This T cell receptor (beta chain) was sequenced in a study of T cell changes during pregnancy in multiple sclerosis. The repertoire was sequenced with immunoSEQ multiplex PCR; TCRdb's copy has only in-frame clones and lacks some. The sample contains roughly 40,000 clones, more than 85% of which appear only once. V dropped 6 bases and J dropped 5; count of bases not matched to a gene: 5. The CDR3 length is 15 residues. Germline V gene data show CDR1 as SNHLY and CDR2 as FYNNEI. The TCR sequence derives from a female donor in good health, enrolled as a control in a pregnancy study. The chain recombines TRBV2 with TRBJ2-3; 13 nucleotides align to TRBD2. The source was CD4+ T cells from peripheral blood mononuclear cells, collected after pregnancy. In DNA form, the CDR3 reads TGTGCCAGCAGGAGACTAGCGGGAGGAGGAGATACGCAGTATTTT. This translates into CASRRLAGGGDTQYF. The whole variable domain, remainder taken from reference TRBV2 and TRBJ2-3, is EPEVTQTPSHQVTQMGQEVILRCVPISNHLYFYWYRQILGQKVEFLVSFYNNEISEKSEIFDDQFSVERPDGSNFTLKIRSTKLEDSAMYFCASRRLAGGGDTQYFGPGTRLTVL.